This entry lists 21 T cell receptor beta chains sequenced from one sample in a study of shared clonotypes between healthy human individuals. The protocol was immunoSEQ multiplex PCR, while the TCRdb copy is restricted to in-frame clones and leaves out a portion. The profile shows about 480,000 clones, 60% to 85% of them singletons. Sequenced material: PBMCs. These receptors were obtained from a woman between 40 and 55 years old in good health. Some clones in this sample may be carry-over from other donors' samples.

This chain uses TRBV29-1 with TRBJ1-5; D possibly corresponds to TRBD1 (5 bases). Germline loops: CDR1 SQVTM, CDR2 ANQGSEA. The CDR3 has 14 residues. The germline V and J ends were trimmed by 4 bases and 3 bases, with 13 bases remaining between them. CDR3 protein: CSVGGGRDNQPQHF. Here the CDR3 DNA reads TGCAGCGTTGGGGGGGGACGTGACAATCAGCCCCAGCATTTT. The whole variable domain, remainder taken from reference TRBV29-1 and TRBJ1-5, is SAVISQKPSRDICQRGTSLTIQCQVDSQVTMMFWYRQQPGQSLTLIATANQGSEATYESGFVIDKFPISRPNLTFSTLTVSNMSPEDSSIYLCSVGGGRDNQPQHFGDGTRLSIL.

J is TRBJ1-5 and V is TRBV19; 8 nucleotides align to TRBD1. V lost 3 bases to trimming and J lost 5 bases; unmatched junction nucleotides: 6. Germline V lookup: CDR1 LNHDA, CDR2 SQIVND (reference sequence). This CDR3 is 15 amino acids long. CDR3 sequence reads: CASSIPHRGDQPQHF. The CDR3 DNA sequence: TGTGCCAGTAGTATCCCCCACAGGGGGGATCAGCCCCAGCATTTT.

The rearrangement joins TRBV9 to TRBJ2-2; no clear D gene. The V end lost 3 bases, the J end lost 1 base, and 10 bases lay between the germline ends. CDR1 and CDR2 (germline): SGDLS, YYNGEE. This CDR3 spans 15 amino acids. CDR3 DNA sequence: TGTGCCAGCAGCGCGGTGACGTTGAACACCGGGGAGCTGTTTTTT. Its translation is CASSAVTLNTGELFF. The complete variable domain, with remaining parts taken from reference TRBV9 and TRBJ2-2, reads DSGVTQTPKHLITATGQRVTLRCSPRSGDLSVYWYQQSLDQGLQFLIQYYNGEERAKGNILERFSAQQFPDLHSELNLSSLELGDSALYFCASSAVTLNTGELFFGEGSRLTVL.

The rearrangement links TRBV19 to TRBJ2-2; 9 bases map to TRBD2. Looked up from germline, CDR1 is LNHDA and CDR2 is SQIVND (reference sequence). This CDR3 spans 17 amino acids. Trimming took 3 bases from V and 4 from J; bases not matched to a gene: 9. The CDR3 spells CASSIRRREGGTGELFF. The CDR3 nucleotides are TGTGCCAGTAGTATCCGACGGCGGGAGGGTGGCACCGGGGAGCTGTTTTTT. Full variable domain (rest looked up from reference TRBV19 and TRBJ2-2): DGGITQSPKYLFRKEGQNVTLSCEQNLNHDAMYWYRQDPGQGLRLIYYSQIVNDFQKGDIAEGYSVSREKKESFPLTVTSAQKNPTAFYLCASSIRRREGGTGELFFGEGSRLTVL.

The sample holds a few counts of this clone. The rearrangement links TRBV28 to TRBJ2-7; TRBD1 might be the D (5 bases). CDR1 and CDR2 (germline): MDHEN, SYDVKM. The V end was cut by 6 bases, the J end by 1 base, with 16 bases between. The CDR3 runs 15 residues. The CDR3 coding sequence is TGTGCCAGCAGCCCTTACTCGACAGTGTCCTACGAGCAGTACTTC. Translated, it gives CASSPYSTVSYEQYF.

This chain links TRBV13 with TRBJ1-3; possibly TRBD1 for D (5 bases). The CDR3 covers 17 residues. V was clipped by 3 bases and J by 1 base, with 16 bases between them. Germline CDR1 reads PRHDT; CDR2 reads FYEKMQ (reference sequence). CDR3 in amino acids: CASSLGRGLGSGNTIYF. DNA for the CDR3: TGTGCCAGCAGCTTGGGGAGGGGACTAGGATCTGGAAACACCATATATTTT.

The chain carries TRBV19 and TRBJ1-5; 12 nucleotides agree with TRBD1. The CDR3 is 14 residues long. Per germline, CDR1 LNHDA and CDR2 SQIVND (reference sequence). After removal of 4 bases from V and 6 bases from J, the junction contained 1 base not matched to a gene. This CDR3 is CASSRDRGPQPQHF. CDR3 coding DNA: TGTGCCAGTAGTAGGGACAGGGGGCCTCAGCCCCAGCATTTT.

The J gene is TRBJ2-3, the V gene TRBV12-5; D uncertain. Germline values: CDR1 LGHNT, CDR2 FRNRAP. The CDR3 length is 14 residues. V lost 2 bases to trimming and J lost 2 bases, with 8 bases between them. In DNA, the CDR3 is TGTGCTAGTGGTTTGTTCGACACCACAGATACGCAGTATTTT. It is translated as CASGLFDTTDTQYF.

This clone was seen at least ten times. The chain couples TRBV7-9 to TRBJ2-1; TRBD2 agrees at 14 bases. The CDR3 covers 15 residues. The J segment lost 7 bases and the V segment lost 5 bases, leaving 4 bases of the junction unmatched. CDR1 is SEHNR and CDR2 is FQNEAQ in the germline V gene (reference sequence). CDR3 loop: CASSPRTSGRNEQFF. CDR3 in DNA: TGTGCCAGCAGCCCTCGGACTAGCGGGAGGAATGAGCAGTTCTTC.

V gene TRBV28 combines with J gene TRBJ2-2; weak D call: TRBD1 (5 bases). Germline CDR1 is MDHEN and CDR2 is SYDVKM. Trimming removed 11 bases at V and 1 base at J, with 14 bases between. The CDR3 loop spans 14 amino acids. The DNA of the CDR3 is TGTGCCGGGCCTTTAAGGGGGAACACCGGGGAGCTGTTTTTT. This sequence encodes CAGPLRGNTGELFF.

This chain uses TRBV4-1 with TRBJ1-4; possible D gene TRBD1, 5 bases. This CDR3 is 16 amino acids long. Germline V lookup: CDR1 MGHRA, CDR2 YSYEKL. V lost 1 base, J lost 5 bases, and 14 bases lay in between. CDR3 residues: CASSQGPGPINEKLFF. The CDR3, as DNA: TGCGCCAGCAGCCAAGGTCCGGGACCGATAAATGAAAAACTGTTTTTT.

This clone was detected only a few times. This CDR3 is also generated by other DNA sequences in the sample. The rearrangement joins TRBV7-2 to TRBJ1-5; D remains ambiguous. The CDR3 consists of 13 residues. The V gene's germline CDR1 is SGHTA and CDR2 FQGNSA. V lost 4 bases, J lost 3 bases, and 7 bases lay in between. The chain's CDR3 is CASSSYSNQPQHF. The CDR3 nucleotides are TGTGCCAGCAGCTCCTATTCCAATCAGCCCCAGCATTTT.

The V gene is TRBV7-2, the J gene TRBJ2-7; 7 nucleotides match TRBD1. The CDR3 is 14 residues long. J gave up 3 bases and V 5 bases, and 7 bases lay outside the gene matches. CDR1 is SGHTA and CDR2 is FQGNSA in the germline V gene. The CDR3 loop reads CASSIRQGVYEQYF. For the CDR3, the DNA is TGTGCCAGCAGCATACGACAGGGTGTCTACGAGCAGTACTTC.

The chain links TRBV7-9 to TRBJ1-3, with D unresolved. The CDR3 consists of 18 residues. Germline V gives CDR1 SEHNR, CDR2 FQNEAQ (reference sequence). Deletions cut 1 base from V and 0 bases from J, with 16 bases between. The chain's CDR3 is CASSLGLFTFRSGNTIYF. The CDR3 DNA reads TGTGCCAGCAGCTTAGGTTTGTTTACATTCCGCTCTGGAAACACCATATATTTT. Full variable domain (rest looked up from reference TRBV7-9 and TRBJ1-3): DTGVSQNPRHKITKRGQNVTFRCDPISEHNRLYWYRQTLGQGPEFLTYFQNEAQLEKSRLLSDRFSAERPKGSFSTLEIQRTEQGDSAMYLCASSLGLFTFRSGNTIYFGEGSWLTVV.

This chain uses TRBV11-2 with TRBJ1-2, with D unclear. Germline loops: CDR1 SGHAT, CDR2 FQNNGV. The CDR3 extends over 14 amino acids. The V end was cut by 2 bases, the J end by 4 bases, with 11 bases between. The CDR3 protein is CASSLISRSYGYTF. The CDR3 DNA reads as TGTGCCAGCAGCTTAATTTCTCGGAGCTATGGCTACACCTTC.

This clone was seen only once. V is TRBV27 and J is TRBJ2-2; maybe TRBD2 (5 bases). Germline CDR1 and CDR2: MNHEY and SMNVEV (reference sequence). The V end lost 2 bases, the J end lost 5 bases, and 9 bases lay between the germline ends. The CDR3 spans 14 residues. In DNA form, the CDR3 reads TGTGCCAGCAGTTTAGCTAGCAGGACCGGGGAGCTGTTTTTT. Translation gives CASSLASRTGELFF.

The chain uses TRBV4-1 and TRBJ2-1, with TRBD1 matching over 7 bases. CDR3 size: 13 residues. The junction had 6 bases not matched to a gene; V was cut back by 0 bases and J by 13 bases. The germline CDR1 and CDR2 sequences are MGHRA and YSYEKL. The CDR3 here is CASSQEWGQIQFF. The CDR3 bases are TGCGCCAGCAGCCAAGAGTGGGGACAGATACAGTTCTTC.

The CDR3: CASSILAGVDEQFF. The CDR3, as DNA: TGTGCCAGTAGTATACTAGCGGGAGTCGATGAGCAGTTCTTC. The V call is TRBV19, the J call TRBJ2-1, with 10 bases identical to TRBD2. CDR1 is LNHDA, CDR2 SQIVND, per germline (reference sequence). J lost 8 bases, V lost 2 bases, and 3 bases had no gene match. This CDR3 comprises 14 residues.

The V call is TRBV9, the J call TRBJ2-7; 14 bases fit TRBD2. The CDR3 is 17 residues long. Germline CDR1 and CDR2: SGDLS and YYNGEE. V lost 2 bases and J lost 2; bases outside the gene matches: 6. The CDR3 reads CASSVGTSGSSTYEQYF. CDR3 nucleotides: TGTGCCAGCAGCGTTGGGACTAGCGGGAGTTCAACCTACGAGCAGTACTTC.

Here the CDR3 DNA reads TGCGCCAGCAGCCAAACTAGCGGAGACACAGATACGCAGTATTTT. Protein: CASSQTSGDTDTQYF. The V and J genes are TRBV4-3 and TRBJ2-3; 8 bases agree with TRBD2. CDR1 is LGHNA, CDR2 YSLEER, per germline. CDR3 length: 15 amino acids. The J segment lost 2 bases and the V segment lost 2 bases, leaving 3 bases of the junction unmatched.

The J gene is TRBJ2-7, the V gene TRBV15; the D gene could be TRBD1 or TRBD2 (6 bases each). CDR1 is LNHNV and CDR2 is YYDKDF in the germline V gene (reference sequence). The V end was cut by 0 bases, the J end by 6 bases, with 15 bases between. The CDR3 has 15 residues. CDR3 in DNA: TGTGCCACCAGCAGAGATCAGGGGAGGATGGGCGAGCAGTACTTC. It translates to CATSRDQGRMGEQYF.